Below, 25 T cell receptor beta chains from the same sample are listed, as sequenced in a study of monozygotic twins with inflammatory bowel disease. TCRdb reprocessed the 5' RACE reads and keeps a single row for each CDR3 protein, giving no DNA. The sample table sets out more than 95,000 distinct CDR3 sequences. The specimen was blood. The receptors shown here come from a human donor with ulcerative colitis or Crohn's disease, or a healthy co-twin of an affected twin (not recorded which).

V gene TRBV5-1 combines with J gene TRBJ2-1; TCRdb gives TRBD1 as the D gene, but with no DNA this cannot be confirmed. CDR1 and CDR2 (germline): SGHRS, YFSETQ. The CDR3 is 14 residues long. The CDR3 spells CASSPHRTGNEQFF.

The chain joins TRBV6-2 or TRBV6-3 to TRBJ1-5; TCRdb names TRBD1, which stays unverified in the absence of DNA. Per germline, CDR1 MNHEY and CDR2 SVGEGT. The CDR3 extends over 14 amino acids. CDR3: CASSYISGVQPQHF.

The chain couples TRBV29-1 to TRBJ2-3; TCRdb's D call, TRBD2, is unchecked because there is no DNA. The CDR3 sequence is 12 residues long. Germline V gene sequence: CDR1 SQVTM, CDR2 ANQGSEA. CDR3 region: CSVGLSTDTQYF.

The genes are TRBV11-2 and TRBJ1-3; TCRdb gives TRBD1 as the D gene, but with no DNA this cannot be confirmed. In germline, CDR1 is SGHAT, CDR2 FQNNGV. The CDR3 totals 19 residues. The CDR3 is CASSKLRGVAGGDGNTIYF.

The chain is built from TRBV7-9 and TRBJ2-2; TCRdb's D call, TRBD1, is unchecked because there is no DNA. The CDR3 loop spans 16 amino acids. Germline lookup yields CDR1 SEHNR and CDR2 FQNEAQ (reference sequence). The CDR3 sequence: CASSPVTGGDTGELFF.

The chain carries TRBV7-2 and TRBJ2-2. The CDR3 is made up of 13 amino acids. The germline V gene has CDR1 SGHTA and CDR2 FQGNSA. The CDR3 protein is CASSLNNGRELFF.

Here the CDR3 reads CSVVDRGRGTEAFF. This chain joins TRBV29-1 and TRBJ1-1; no DNA is available, so the TRBD1 call from TCRdb remains unchecked. The CDR3 loop spans 14 amino acids. Germline-derived CDR1 and CDR2 are SQVTM and ANQGSEA. The entire variable domain, with the rest obtained from reference TRBV29-1 and TRBJ1-1, is as follows: SAVISQKPSRDICQRGTSLTIQCQVDSQVTMMFWYRQQPGQSLTLIATANQGSEATYESGFVIDKFPISRPNLTFSTLTVSNMSPEDSSIYLCSVVDRGRGTEAFFGQGTRLTVV.

The chain couples TRBV29-1 to TRBJ2-3; TCRdb's D call, TRBD1, is unchecked because there is no DNA. The CDR3 runs 14 residues. CDR1 and CDR2 (germline): SQVTM, ANQGSEA. CDR3 residues: CSTLNPGRTDTQYF.

The gene calls are TRBV4-3 and TRBJ1-1; absent DNA, TCRdb's TRBD1 call cannot be checked. Germline assignment: CDR1 LGHNA and CDR2 YSLEER. The CDR3 totals 14 residues. The CDR3 sequence is CASSQDSGGTEAFF.

This chain joins TRBV5-4 and TRBJ2-7; TCRdb names TRBD1, which stays unverified in the absence of DNA. The CDR3 loop spans 14 amino acids. Germline lookup yields CDR1 SGHNT and CDR2 YYREEE (reference sequence). The CDR3 sequence is CASSPGQGAYEQYF.

The chain employs TRBV7-2 and TRBJ2-1. The CDR3 consists of 16 residues. CDR1 and CDR2 from the germline V gene are SGHTA and FQGNSA. CDR3 residues: CASSLGTTQMNNEQFF.

The chain couples TRBV6-2 or TRBV6-3 to TRBJ1-1; TCRdb outputs TRBD1, but without DNA this stays unchecked. The germline V gene has CDR1 MNHEY and CDR2 SVGEGT. The CDR3 extends over 11 amino acids. Here the CDR3 reads CASSSGGRAFF.

This chain uses TRBV27 with TRBJ2-6; TCRdb proposes TRBD2, but this gene call is untestable without DNA. This CDR3 spans 17 amino acids. Per the germline V gene, CDR1 is MNHEY and CDR2 is SMNVEV (reference sequence). The CDR3 sequence: CASSSRREPDGANVLTF. Together with reference TRBV27 and TRBJ2-6, the CDR3 gives the full variable domain: EAQVTQNPRYLITVTGKKLTVTCSQNMNHEYMSWYRQDPGLGLRQIYYSMNVEVTDKGDVPEGYKVSRKEKRNFPLILESPSPNQTSLYFCASSSRREPDGANVLTFGAGSRLTVL.

The J gene is TRBJ1-5, the V gene TRBV4-3; TCRdb's assignment of TRBD1 cannot be checked, as there is no DNA. The CDR3 consists of 15 residues. CDR1 and CDR2 from the germline V gene are LGHNA and YSLEER. The chain's CDR3 is CASSQHPGSNQPQHF.

V gene TRBV7-2 combines with J gene TRBJ2-3; TCRdb's D gene call, TRBD1, goes unchecked for lack of DNA. Germline CDR1 is SGHTA and CDR2 is FQGNSA. This CDR3 region has 16 residues. The CDR3 region is CASSTPTGSLQDTQYF.

This chain's CDR3 is CASRGRARNTGELFF. The chain links TRBV7-8 to TRBJ2-2; TCRdb designates TRBD2, a call that cannot be tested without DNA. CDR1 and CDR2 (germline): SGHVS, FQNEAQ. This CDR3 spans 15 amino acids.

The CDR3 region is CASSLNDRGGTEAFF. J is TRBJ1-1 and V is TRBV7-8; the TRBD1 assignment by TCRdb is unverifiable without DNA. The CDR3 totals 15 residues. Germline loops: CDR1 SGHVS, CDR2 FQNEAQ.

The chain uses TRBV11-2 and TRBJ1-6. The CDR3 is made up of 16 amino acids. Germline CDR1 reads SGHAT; CDR2 reads FQNNGV. CDR3 sequence reads: CASSTAGSSYNSPLHF.

This chain links TRBV6-5 with TRBJ2-3; with no DNA, the TCRdb D assignment of TRBD1 cannot be verified. CDR3 size: 14 residues. Germline loops: CDR1 MNHEY, CDR2 SVGAGI. Here the CDR3 reads CASSYLRATDTQYF.

CDR3: CASSLQVFSYGYTF. The chain uses TRBV5-5 and TRBJ1-2. Germline V gene data show CDR1 as SGHKS and CDR2 as YYEKEE (reference sequence). This CDR3 has 14 residues.

V and J are TRBV6-5 and TRBJ2-2; checking the TCRdb D call of TRBD1 is not possible without DNA. The CDR3 spans 18 residues. Germline CDR1 and CDR2: MNHEY and SVGAGI. CDR3 loop: CASSSRTWGAHLTGELFF.

The V and J genes are TRBV7-2 and TRBJ2-7; the D call of TRBD1 rests on TCRdb alone, since no DNA is present to check it. Germline assignment: CDR1 SGHTA and CDR2 FQGNSA. CDR3 size: 14 residues. The CDR3 here is CASRRYRGIHEQYF. Supplemented by reference TRBV7-2 and TRBJ2-7, the full variable domain reads GAGVSQSPSNKVTEKGKDVELRCDPISGHTALYWYRQSLGQGLEFLIYFQGNSAPDKSGLPSDRFSAERTGGSVSTLTIQRTQQEDSAVYLCASRRYRGIHEQYFGPGTRLTVT.

V is TRBV19 and J is TRBJ1-5; TCRdb's D call, TRBD1, is unchecked because there is no DNA. The CDR3 has 14 amino acids. From germline, CDR1 is LNHDA and CDR2 SQIVND (reference sequence). CDR3 protein: CASSTTPGTQPQHF.

The rearrangement links TRBV20-1 to TRBJ2-1; TCRdb designates TRBD2, a call that cannot be tested without DNA. The length of the CDR3 is 14 residues. Germline V gene sequence: CDR1 DFQATT, CDR2 SNEGSKA (reference sequence). CDR3 sequence: CSASVAGAWDEQFF.

This sequence joins TRBV4-3 and TRBJ2-7. The CDR3 runs 13 residues. CDR1 and CDR2 from the germline V gene are LGHNA and YSLEER. This chain's CDR3 is CPSSQEKGQQQYF.